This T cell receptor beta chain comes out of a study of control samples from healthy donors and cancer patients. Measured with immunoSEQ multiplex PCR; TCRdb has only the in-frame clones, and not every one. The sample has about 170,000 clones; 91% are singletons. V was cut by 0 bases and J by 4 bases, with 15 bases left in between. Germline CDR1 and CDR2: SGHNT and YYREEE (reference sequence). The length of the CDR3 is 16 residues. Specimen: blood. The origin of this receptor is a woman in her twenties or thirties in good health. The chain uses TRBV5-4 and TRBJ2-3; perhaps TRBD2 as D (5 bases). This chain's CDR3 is CASSLGLKMRADTQYF. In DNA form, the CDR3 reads TGTGCCAGCAGCTTGGGATTAAAAATGAGGGCAGATACGCAGTATTTT. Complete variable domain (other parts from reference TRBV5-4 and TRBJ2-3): ETGVTQSPTHLIKTRGQQVTLRCSSQSGHNTVSWYQQALGQGPQFIFQYYREEENGRGNFPPRFSGLQFPNYSSELNVNALELDDSALYLCASSLGLKMRADTQYFGPGTRLTVL.